The clone carrying this T cell receptor beta chain was counted only a few times. The antigen remains undetermined. Germline CDR1 and CDR2: SGHRS and YFSETQ. The CDR3 is 13 residues long. The ends were cut back, 5 bases at V and 6 bases at J, with 14 bases in the middle. They built TCR cDNA with 5'RACE template switching, a step that put in a universal primer site and UMIs. TCRdb used MiXCR to reprocess the 5' RACE reads, holding one entry per CDR3 protein. Among approximately 510,000 distinct CDR3 sequences listed, roughly a fifth were seen once. The data are from a study of T cells after yellow fever vaccination. Study as a whole: Low-cell-number fractions underwent preparation using SMART-Seq v4 Ultra Low Input.

Whole-study findings and limits: Clonotypes appearing in both CD4 and CD8 compartments existed, and their share was small. The booster response re-showed most primary clones: around 96% CD4, around 90% CD8.

Here the sequenced sample was PBMCs, taken roughly 23 days after the first yellow fever vaccination. This TCR was sampled from a man younger than 35 who received the YFV17D yellow fever vaccine. The rearrangement links TRBV5-1 to TRBJ1-1, with TRBD1 as a possible D gene (5 bases). The CDR3 coding sequence is TGCGCCAGCAGTGTGGGGGGGTACGCTGAAGCTTTCTTT. Encoded protein: CASSVGGYAEAFF. The full variable domain, its missing parts supplied by reference TRBV5-1 and TRBJ1-1, is KAGVTQTPRYLIKTRGQQVTLSCSPISGHRSVSWYQQTPGQGLQFLFEYFSETQRNKGNFPGRFSGRQFSNSRSEMNVSTLELGDSALYLCASSVGGYAEAFFGQGTRLTVV.